This TCR beta chain was recovered during a study of cytotoxic CD8 clonotypes in ibrutinib-treated CLL. V lost 3 bases and J lost 2; bases outside the gene matches: 9. Germline V gives CDR1 MGHRA, CDR2 YSYEKL. This CDR3 is 17 amino acids long. Data came from immunoSEQ multiplex PCR; TCRdb stores just in-frame clones and leaves some out. The profile shows more than 85,000 clones, approximately 77% of them singletons. The TCR sequence derives from a human donor with chronic lymphocytic leukemia. The sample consisted of PBMCs, taken after 24 months of ibrutinib treatment. The chain uses TRBV4-1 and TRBJ2-3, with 9 bases identical to TRBD1. The CDR3 coding sequence is TGCGCCAGCAGCCATACGAGACAGGGGGGACACACAGATACGCAGTATTTT. Translated: CASSHTRQGGHTDTQYF.